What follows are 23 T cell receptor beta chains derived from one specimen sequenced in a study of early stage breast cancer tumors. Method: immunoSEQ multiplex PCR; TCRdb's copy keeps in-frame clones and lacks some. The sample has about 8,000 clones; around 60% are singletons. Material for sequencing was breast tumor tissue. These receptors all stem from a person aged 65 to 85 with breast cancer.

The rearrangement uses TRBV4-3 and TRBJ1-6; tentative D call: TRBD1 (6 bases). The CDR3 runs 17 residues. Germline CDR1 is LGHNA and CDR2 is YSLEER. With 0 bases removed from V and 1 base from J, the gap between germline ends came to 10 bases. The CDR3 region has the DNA TGCGCCAGCAGCCAAGAGGCAGGGGCGTCCTATAATTCACCCCTCCACTTT. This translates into CASSQEAGASYNSPLHF.

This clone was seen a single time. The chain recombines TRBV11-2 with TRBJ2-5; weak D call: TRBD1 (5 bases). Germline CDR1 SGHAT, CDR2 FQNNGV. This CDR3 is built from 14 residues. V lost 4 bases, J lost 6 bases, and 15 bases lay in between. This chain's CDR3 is CASSSGQGRQTQYF. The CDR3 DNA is TGTGCCAGCAGCTCCGGGCAGGGTAGGCAGACCCAGTACTTC.

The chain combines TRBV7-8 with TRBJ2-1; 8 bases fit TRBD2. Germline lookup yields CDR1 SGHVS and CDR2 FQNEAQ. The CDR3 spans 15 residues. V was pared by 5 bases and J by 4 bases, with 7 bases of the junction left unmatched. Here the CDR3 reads CASSRSGGGYNEQFF. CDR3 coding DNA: TGTGCCAGCAGCCGCAGCGGGGGAGGATACAATGAGCAGTTCTTC.

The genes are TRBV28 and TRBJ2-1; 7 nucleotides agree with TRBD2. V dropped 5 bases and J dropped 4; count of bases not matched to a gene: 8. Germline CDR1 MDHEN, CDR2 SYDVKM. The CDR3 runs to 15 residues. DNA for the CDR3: TGTGCCAGCAGTCCTGGGGGAGCGGGGTACAATGAGCAGTTCTTC. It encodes CASSPGGAGYNEQFF.

This CDR3 reads CASSPDDYSYNSPLHF. The DNA for the CDR3 is TGTGCCAGCTCACCCGACGACTACTCCTATAATTCACCCCTCCACTTT. The rearrangement joins TRBV18 to TRBJ1-6, with D unclear. V gave up 3 bases and J gave up 0 bases, with 9 bases separating them. The CDR3 contains 16 residues. CDR1 KGHSH and CDR2 LQKENI come from the germline V gene. Looking up the rest from reference TRBV18 and TRBJ1-6 gives the full variable domain: NAGVMQNPRHLVRRRGQEARLRCSPMKGHSHVYWYRQLPEEGLKFMVYLQKENIIDESGMPKERFSAEFPKEGPSILRIQQVVRGDSAAYFCASSPDDYSYNSPLHFGNGTRLTVT.

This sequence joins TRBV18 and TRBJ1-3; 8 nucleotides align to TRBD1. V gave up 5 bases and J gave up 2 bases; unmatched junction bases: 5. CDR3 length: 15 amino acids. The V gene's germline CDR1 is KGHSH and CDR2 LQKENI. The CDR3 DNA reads TGTGCCAGCTCATCCCAGACAGGGGCTGGAAACACCATATATTTT. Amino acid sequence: CASSSQTGAGNTIYF.

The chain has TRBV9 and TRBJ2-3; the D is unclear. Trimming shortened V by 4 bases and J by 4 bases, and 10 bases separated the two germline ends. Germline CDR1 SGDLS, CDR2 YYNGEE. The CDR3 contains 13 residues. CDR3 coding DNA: TGTGCCAGCAGCCCCCAGGTTGCAGATACGCAGTATTTT. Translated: CASSPQVADTQYF.

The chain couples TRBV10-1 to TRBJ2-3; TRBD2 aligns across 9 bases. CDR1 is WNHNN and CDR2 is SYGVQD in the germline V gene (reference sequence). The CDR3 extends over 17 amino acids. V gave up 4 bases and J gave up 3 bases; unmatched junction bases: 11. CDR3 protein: CASSGGLASSLTDTQYF. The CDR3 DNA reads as TGCGCCAGCAGTGGGGGACTAGCTTCTTCTCTGACAGATACGCAGTATTTT.

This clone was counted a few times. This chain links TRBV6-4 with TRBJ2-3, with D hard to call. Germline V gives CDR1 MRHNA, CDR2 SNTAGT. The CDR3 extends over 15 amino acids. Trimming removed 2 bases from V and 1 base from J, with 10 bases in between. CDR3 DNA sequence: TGTGCCAGCAGTGACGCACTTTCCGGCACAGATACGCAGTATTTT. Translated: CASSDALSGTDTQYF.

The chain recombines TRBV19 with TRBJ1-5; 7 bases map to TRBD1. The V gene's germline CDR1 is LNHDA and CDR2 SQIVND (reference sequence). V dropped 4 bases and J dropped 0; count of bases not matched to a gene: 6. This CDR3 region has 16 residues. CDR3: CASSKGGQFSNQPQHF. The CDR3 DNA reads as TGTGCCAGTAGTAAAGGGGGACAGTTTAGCAATCAGCCCCAGCATTTT.

The CDR3 DNA sequence: TGTGCCAGTTCGAGGGGGGGCGAGTACACCGGGGAGCTGTTTTTT. Translation gives CASSRGGEYTGELFF. J is TRBJ2-2 and V is TRBV19, with a tentative D call TRBD2 (7 bases). Trimming shortened V by 8 bases and J by 3 bases, and 16 bases separated the two germline ends. The CDR3 is 15 amino acids. CDR1 and CDR2 from the germline V gene are LNHDA and SQIVND (reference sequence).

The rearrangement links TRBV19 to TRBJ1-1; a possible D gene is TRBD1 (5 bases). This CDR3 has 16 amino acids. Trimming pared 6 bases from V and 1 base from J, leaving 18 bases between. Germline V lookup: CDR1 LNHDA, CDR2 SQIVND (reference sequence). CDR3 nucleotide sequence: TGTGCCAGTAGAGCTATGTATGGGGCAGAGAACACTGAAGCTTTCTTT. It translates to CASRAMYGAENTEAFF.

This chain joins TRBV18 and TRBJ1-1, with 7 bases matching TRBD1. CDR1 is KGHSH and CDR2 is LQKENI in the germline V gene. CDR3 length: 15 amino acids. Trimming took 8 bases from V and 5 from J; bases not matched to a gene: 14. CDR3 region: CASALTGATNTEAFF. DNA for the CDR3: TGTGCCAGCGCACTAACAGGGGCGACTAATACTGAAGCTTTCTTT.

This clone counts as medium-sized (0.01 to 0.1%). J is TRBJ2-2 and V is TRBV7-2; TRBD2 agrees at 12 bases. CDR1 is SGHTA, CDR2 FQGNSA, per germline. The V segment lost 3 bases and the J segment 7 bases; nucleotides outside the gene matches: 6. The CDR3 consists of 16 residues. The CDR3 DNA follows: TGTGCCAGCAGCTTGCTAGCGGGGGGGTATGGCGGGGAGCTGTTTTTT. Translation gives CASSLLAGGYGGELFF.

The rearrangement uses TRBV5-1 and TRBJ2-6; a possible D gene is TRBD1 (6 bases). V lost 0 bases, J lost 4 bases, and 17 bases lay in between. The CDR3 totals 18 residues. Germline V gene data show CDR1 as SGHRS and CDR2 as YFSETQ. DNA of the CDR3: TGCGCCAGCAGCTTGGGCGGCAGGGACAATTTGGGGGCCAACGTCCTGACTTTC. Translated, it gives CASSLGGRDNLGANVLTF. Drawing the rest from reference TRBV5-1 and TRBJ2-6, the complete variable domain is KAGVTQTPRYLIKTRGQQVTLSCSPISGHRSVSWYQQTPGQGLQFLFEYFSETQRNKGNFPGRFSGRQFSNSRSEMNVSTLELGDSALYLCASSLGGRDNLGANVLTFGAGSRLTVL.

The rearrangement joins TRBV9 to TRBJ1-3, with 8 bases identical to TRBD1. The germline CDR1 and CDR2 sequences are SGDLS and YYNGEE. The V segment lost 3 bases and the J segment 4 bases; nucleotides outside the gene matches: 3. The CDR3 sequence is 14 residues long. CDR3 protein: CASSATGGGNTIYF. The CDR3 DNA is TGTGCCAGCAGCGCCACAGGGGGGGGAAACACCATATATTTT.

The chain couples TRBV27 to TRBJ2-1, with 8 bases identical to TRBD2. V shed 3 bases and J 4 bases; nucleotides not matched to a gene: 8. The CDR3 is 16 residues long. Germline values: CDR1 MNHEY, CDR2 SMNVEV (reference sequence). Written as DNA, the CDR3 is TGTGCCAGCAGTTTGGGTCGCGGGGGGCATTACAATGAGCAGTTCTTC. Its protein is CASSLGRGGHYNEQFF.

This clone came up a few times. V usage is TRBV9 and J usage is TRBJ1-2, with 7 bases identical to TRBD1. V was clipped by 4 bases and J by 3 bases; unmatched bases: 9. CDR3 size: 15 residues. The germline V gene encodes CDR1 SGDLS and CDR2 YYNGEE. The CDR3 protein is CASSPRQGRDYGYTF. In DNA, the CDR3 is TGTGCCAGCAGCCCAAGACAGGGTCGGGACTATGGCTACACCTTC.

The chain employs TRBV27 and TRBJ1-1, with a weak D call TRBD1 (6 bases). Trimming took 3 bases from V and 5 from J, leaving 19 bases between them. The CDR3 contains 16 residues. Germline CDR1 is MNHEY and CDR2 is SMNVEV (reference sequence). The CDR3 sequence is CASSFRLQGPGTEAFF. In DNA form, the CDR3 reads TGTGCCAGCAGTTTCCGGTTACAGGGCCCGGGAACTGAAGCTTTCTTT.

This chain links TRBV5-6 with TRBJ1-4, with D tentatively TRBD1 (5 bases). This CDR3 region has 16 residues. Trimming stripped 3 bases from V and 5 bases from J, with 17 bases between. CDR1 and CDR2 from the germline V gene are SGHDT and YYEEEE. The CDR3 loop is CASSSGDLRGNEKLFF. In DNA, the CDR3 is TGTGCCAGCAGCTCGGGCGACCTTAGGGGAAATGAAAAACTGTTTTTT. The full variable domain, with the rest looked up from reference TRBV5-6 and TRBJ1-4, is DAGVTQSPTHLIKTRGQQVTLRCSPKSGHDTVSWYQQALGQGPQFIFQYYEEEERQRGNFPDRFSGHQFPNYSSELNVNALLLGDSALYLCASSSGDLRGNEKLFFGSGTQLSVL.

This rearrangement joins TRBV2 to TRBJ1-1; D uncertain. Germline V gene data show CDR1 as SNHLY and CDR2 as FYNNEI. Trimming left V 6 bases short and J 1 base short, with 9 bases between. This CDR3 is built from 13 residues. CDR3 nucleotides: TGTGCCAGCAGCGGAGTGCCGAACACTGAAGCTTTCTTT. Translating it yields CASSGVPNTEAFF.

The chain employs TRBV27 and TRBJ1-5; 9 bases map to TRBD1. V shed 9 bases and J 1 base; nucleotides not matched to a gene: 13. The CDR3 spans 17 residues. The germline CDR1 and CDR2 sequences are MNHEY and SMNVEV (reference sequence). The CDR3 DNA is TGTGCCAGAGGACAGACAGGGGGGGCGCAGAGCAATCAGCCCCAGCATTTT. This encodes CARGQTGGAQSNQPQHF.

In DNA form, the CDR3 reads TGCGCCAGCAGCATAGAACTAGGGACCGGGGAGCTGTTTTTT. Translated, it gives CASSIELGTGELFF. This chain uses TRBV5-1 with TRBJ2-2, with a tentative D call TRBD2 (5 bases). The CDR3 length is 14 residues. Germline assignment: CDR1 SGHRS and CDR2 YFSETQ. The V and J ends lost 4 bases and 5 bases respectively, with 12 bases between them.